What follows describes a single T cell receptor beta chain. V lost 3 bases and J 4 bases, leaving 13 bases between the germline ends. CDR3 length equals 14 residues. CDR1 is LNHDA, CDR2 SQIVND, per germline (reference sequence). This sample stems from a study of blood T cell repertoires in COVID-19. Study-level information: COVID-19 samples, acute and convalescent, were from the United States, Italy and Spain. Sources were T cells, B-cell-depleted T cells, or PBMCs; the material itself was cDNA or gDNA.

In the authors' methods: Reference gene primer amplification gave nucleated cell count estimates. Generated by immunoSEQ multiplex PCR, the TCRdb table keeps only in-frame clones and is missing some. V and J calls and clone size are as listed in that table; D and trimming were resolved from the DNA. The sample lists some 300,000 clones, around 90% seen once, with more than 2% in the top ten. The receptor was isolated from a man aged 18 to 30 with active or convalescent COVID-19. What was sequenced was peripheral blood. The chain uses TRBV19 and TRBJ2-7; a weak D match, TRBD2 (6 bases). The CDR3 loop is CASSMEPGAYEQYF. CDR3 nucleotide sequence: TGTGCCAGTAGTATGGAACCGGGAGCATACGAGCAGTACTTC.